The present T cell receptor (beta chain) was sequenced within a study of T cell responses to AZD1222 COVID-19 vaccine. Note on this clone: Its antigen is currently unknown.

This table comes from immunoSEQ multiplex PCR, and its TCRdb copy is limited to in-frame clones, with some not included. The profile covers approximately 99,000 clones, with around 84% appearing a single time and roughly 3% taken by the ten largest. General study results and limits: It should be noted that donors were predominantly white British and more often female, and clonal diversity was possibly underestimated. Baseline testing showed seropositivity in only six AZD1222 recipients. All repertoire sampling was performed exclusively after the peak T cell response. Reportedly, nearly half the spike-specific TCRs target unmutated variant regions.

This TCR was sampled from an adult in good health. The sample in question was peripheral blood, obtained on day 0 of AZD1222 vaccination.

The CDR3 loop reads CASSLGQSANYGYTF. The CDR3 DNA follows: TGCGCCAGCAGCTTGGGACAGTCCGCTAACTATGGCTACACCTTC. The rearrangement links TRBV5-1 to TRBJ1-2, with D possibly matching TRBD1 (5 bases). This CDR3 has 15 residues. Looked up from germline, CDR1 is SGHRS and CDR2 is YFSETQ. Between the trimmed V and J ends, which lost 0 bases and 0 bases, there was a span of 9 bases.